Following are 32 T cell receptor beta chains from one sample sequenced in a study of neurological immune-mediated disorders. TCRdb reprocessed the 5' RACE reads via MiXCR and lists one record per CDR3 protein. Found here are fewer than 90,000 distinct CDR3 sequences, about 9.4% of them singletons; the top ten hold 8.5% to 10%. Time point in this sample: longitudinal time-point 1 (baseline). The source material was PBMCs. The source is a man aged 30 to 39 in good health.

In its sample, this clonotype was seen many times. The CDR3 loop reads CASSLVGDSYEQYF. DNA for the CDR3: TGTGCCAGCAGCTTAGTGGGCGACTCCTACGAGCAGTACTTC. The V call is TRBV7-6, the J call TRBJ2-7, with D unclear. CDR3 length equals 14 residues. Germline CDR1 reads SGHVS; CDR2 reads FNYEAQ. Trimming took 1 base from V and 0 from J, leaving 7 bases between them.

This chain uses TRBV5-6 with TRBJ2-7, with D possibly TRBD1 on 6 matching bases. V was cut by 1 base and J by 2 bases, with 10 bases left in between. CDR3 length: 14 residues. Germline CDR1 reads SGHDT; CDR2 reads YYEEEE. The CDR3 is CASSLRGNTYEQYF. In DNA form, the CDR3 reads TGTGCCAGCAGCTTGAGGGGGAATACCTACGAGCAGTACTTC.

This clonotype occurred many times. This chain joins TRBV10-1 and TRBJ2-1; D possibly matches TRBD1 or TRBD2 (5 bases each). From germline, CDR1 is WNHNN and CDR2 SYGVQD (reference sequence). This CDR3 has 13 amino acids. V was trimmed by 5 bases and J by 8 bases, leaving 13 bases between them. CDR3 coding DNA: TGCGCCAGCAGTATGGCAGGGACCCATGAGCAGTTCTTC. Its translation is CASSMAGTHEQFF.

About this clonotype: The final CDR3 position lacks the conserved phenylalanine or tryptophan, pointing to a likely read error. The chain combines TRBV7-9 with TRBJ1-1; no firm D call. This CDR3 has 14 residues. The germline V gene has CDR1 SEHNR and CDR2 FQNEAQ (reference sequence). V lost 0 bases, J lost 4 bases, and 9 bases lay in between. The CDR3 bases are TGTGCCAGCAGCTTAGCGGCATGGGTCACTGAAGCTTTCTCT. Translated, it gives CASSLAAWVTEAFS.

At least ten counts were recorded for this clonotype. This chain links TRBV20-1 with TRBJ2-3; no clear D gene. The germline gives CDR1 DFQATT, CDR2 SNEGSKA (reference sequence). Trimming removed 0 bases at V and 2 bases at J, with 9 bases between. The CDR3 length is 14 residues. Here the CDR3 DNA reads TGCAGTGCTAGAGATTCCGGCGACACAGATACGCAGTATTTT. Its protein product is CSARDSGDTDTQYF.

The chain links TRBV5-1 to TRBJ2-2; 10 nucleotides match TRBD1. This CDR3 contains 15 residues. The V gene end was trimmed by 6 bases and the J gene end by 5 bases; junction bases not matched to a gene: 7. Looked up from germline, CDR1 is SGHRS and CDR2 is YFSETQ. CDR3 sequence (DNA): TGCGCCAGCATTATGGACAGGGGGGAAACCGGGGAGCTGTTTTTT. Its protein is CASIMDRGETGELFF.

This clonotype was picked up many times. The chain carries TRBV3-1 and TRBJ1-5, with a tentative D call TRBD1 (6 bases). CDR1 and CDR2 from the germline V gene are LGHDT and YNNKEL (reference sequence). Trimming took off 1 base at V and 6 bases at J, with 7 bases between the two ends. The CDR3 has 13 residues. CDR3 nucleotide sequence: TGTGCCAGCAGCCAAGGAGGGGGTCAGCCCCAGCATTTT. As protein: CASSQGGGQPQHF.

This clonotype was seen ten or more times. V usage is TRBV12-3 or TRBV12-4 and J usage is TRBJ1-1; no clear D gene. V lost 11 bases, J lost 2 bases, and 15 bases lay in between. The CDR3 contains 13 residues. The CDR3 DNA sequence: TGTGCCTGGCGTACAAGCACCAACACTGAAGCTTTCTTT. The encoded protein is CAWRTSTNTEAFF.

This clonotype was recorded a few times. The chain couples TRBV12-3 or TRBV12-4 to TRBJ2-5; D may be TRBD2 (5 bases). The CDR3 loop spans 14 amino acids. V lost 2 bases and J lost 5, with 12 bases in between. The CDR3 region is CASSLNEGGETQYF. The CDR3, as DNA: TGTGCCAGCAGTTTAAATGAGGGTGGGGAGACCCAGTACTTC.

This clonotype was counted ten times or more. V and J are TRBV18 and TRBJ2-2, with D perhaps matching TRBD1 (6 bases). V dropped 8 bases and J dropped 6 bases, with 13 bases sitting between them. The CDR3 is made up of 13 amino acids. The germline V gene has CDR1 KGHSH and CDR2 LQKENI. This CDR3 reads CASNTPGAGELFF. In DNA form, the CDR3 reads TGTGCCAGCAACACTCCAGGGGCCGGGGAGCTGTTTTTT.

The table lists this clonotype with many counts. The chain combines TRBV5-1 with TRBJ2-1; D is possibly TRBD2 (6 bases). This CDR3 contains 15 residues. V was pared by 6 bases and J by 0 bases, with 13 bases between. CDR1 is SGHRS, CDR2 YFSETQ, per germline. The CDR3 loop is CASKLAESSYNEQFF. The CDR3 bases are TGCGCCAGCAAATTAGCGGAGAGCTCCTACAATGAGCAGTTCTTC.

This clonotype showed up many times. V gene TRBV5-1 combines with J gene TRBJ2-2; D not certain. This CDR3 comprises 18 residues. Trimming left V 0 bases short and J 1 base short, with 16 bases between. Per the germline V gene, CDR1 is SGHRS and CDR2 is YFSETQ. The DNA for the CDR3 is TGCGCCAGCAGCTTGGCCCCTTCGACTTACCGGAACACCGGGGAGCTGTTTTTT. Translating gives CASSLAPSTYRNTGELFF.

The table lists this clonotype with many counts. The V gene is TRBV10-3, the J gene TRBJ1-1; TRBD1 is a possible D gene (6 bases). V was clipped by 4 bases and J by 4 bases, with 10 bases between them. The CDR3 length is 13 residues. CDR1 ENHRY and CDR2 SYGVKD come from the germline V gene. CDR3 in DNA: TGTGCCATCAGTGCAGGGGTGAGCACTGAAGCTTTCTTT. Protein product: CAISAGVSTEAFF.

This clonotype was recorded at least ten times. V is TRBV18 and J is TRBJ2-5; D is uncertain. This CDR3 comprises 13 residues. CDR1 and CDR2 (germline): KGHSH, LQKENI. The ends were cut back, 2 bases at V and 1 base at J, with 5 bases in the middle. The CDR3 spells CASSPAVQETQYF. CDR3 DNA: TGTGCCAGCTCACCAGCCGTCCAAGAGACCCAGTACTTC.

This clonotype came up many times. The rearrangement joins TRBV20-1 to TRBJ2-2, with TRBD1 as a possible D gene (6 bases). The CDR3 extends over 16 amino acids. The V and J ends lost 8 bases and 0 bases respectively, with 19 bases between them. The germline CDR1 and CDR2 sequences are DFQATT and SNEGSKA (reference sequence). The CDR3 region has the DNA TGCAGTCCCCTCGTCCGGACAGCCTCGAACACCGGGGAGCTGTTTTTT. This codes for CSPLVRTASNTGELFF.

This clonotype was picked up many times. V gene TRBV5-1 combines with J gene TRBJ1-4, with 7 bases matching TRBD1. Trimming removed 0 bases from V and 5 bases from J; junction bases left unmatched: 4. The CDR3 has 15 amino acids. From germline, CDR1 is SGHRS and CDR2 YFSETQ. The CDR3 loop reads CASSLAGTANEKLFF. The CDR3 DNA follows: TGCGCCAGCAGCTTGGCCGGGACAGCCAATGAAAAACTGTTTTTT.

This clonotype appeared many times. This sequence joins TRBV5-1 and TRBJ2-3; TRBD1 is a possible D gene (6 bases). Germline loops: CDR1 SGHRS, CDR2 YFSETQ. V was cut by 4 bases and J by 5 bases, with 8 bases left in between. The length of the CDR3 is 12 residues. CDR3 DNA sequence: TGCGCCAGCAGCCAACAGGGAGATACGCAGTATTTT. It codes for CASSQQGDTQYF.

This clonotype was observed many times. This chain links TRBV28 with TRBJ1-5, with D unclear. V was clipped by 5 bases and J by 8 bases, with 13 bases between them. CDR1 is MDHEN and CDR2 is SYDVKM in the germline V gene. This CDR3 has 13 residues. CDR3: CASSGRTSEPQHF. The DNA for the CDR3 is TGTGCCAGCAGTGGACGGACCTCGGAGCCCCAGCATTTT.

As concerns this clonotype: This may stem from a read error, because a much larger clone lies one nucleotide away. The J gene is TRBJ2-6, the V gene TRBV11-2; no reliable D call. The germline V and J ends were trimmed by 5 bases and 6 bases, with 8 bases remaining between them. The CDR3 totals 13 residues. From germline, CDR1 is SGHAT and CDR2 FQNNGV. The CDR3 nucleotides are TGTGCCAGCAGCCGAACTGTGGCCAACGTCCTGACTTTC. Protein: CASSRTVANVLTF. The full variable domain, in which reference TRBV11-2 and TRBJ2-6 provide the parts outside the CDR3, is EAGVAQSPRYKIIEKRQSVAFWCNPISGHATLYWYQQILGQGPKLLIQFQNNGVVDDSQLPKDRFSAERLKGVDSTLKIQPAKLEDSAVYLCASSRTVANVLTFGAGSRLTVL.

The sample holds many counts of this clonotype. This chain uses TRBV28 with TRBJ2-7, with D unclear. The CDR3 has 12 residues. Per germline, CDR1 MDHEN and CDR2 SYDVKM. V lost 7 bases to trimming and J lost 3 bases, with 10 bases between them. As DNA, the CDR3 is TGTGCCAGCACCTCCAGCGACTACGAGCAGTACTTC. The encoded protein is CASTSSDYEQYF.

This clonotype was detected ten times or more. The chain employs TRBV9 and TRBJ2-5; possible D gene TRBD1, 5 bases. CDR3 length equals 15 residues. V lost 0 bases to trimming and J lost 1 base, with 10 bases between them. Germline V gene sequence: CDR1 SGDLS, CDR2 YYNGEE. The CDR3 sequence is CASSVVGPIQETQYF. CDR3 bases: TGTGCCAGCAGCGTAGTGGGGCCCATCCAAGAGACCCAGTACTTC.

This clonotype was recorded many times. This chain joins TRBV4-1 and TRBJ1-2; no clear D gene. The CDR3 spans 16 residues. V gave up 2 bases and J gave up 3 bases, with 16 bases separating them. Germline-derived CDR1 and CDR2 are MGHRA and YSYEKL. In DNA form, the CDR3 reads TGCGCCAGCAGCCAAAAGGAATCTGGGAGGGACTATGGCTACACCTTC. Its translation is CASSQKESGRDYGYTF.

This clonotype appeared many times. The gene calls are TRBV7-6 and TRBJ1-3; D is possibly TRBD1 (5 bases). From germline, CDR1 is SGHVS and CDR2 FNYEAQ. CDR3 size: 12 residues. Trimming removed 4 bases from V and 7 bases from J, with 8 bases in between. In DNA, the CDR3 is TGTGCCAGCAGCTCTGGGGGGAACACCATATATTTT. Encoded protein: CASSSGGNTIYF. The full variable domain, in which reference TRBV7-6 and TRBJ1-3 provide the parts outside the CDR3, is GAGVSQSPRYKVTKRGQDVALRCDPISGHVSLYWYRQALGQGPEFLTYFNYEAQQDKSGLPNDRFSAERPEGSISTLTIQRTEQRDSAMYRCASSSGGNTIYFGEGSWLTVV.

This clonotype was found many times. The chain recombines TRBV6-5 with TRBJ2-5, with D possibly being TRBD1 (6 bases). Germline CDR1 and CDR2: MNHEY and SVGAGI. Between the trimmed V and J ends, which lost 10 bases and 2 bases, there was a span of 11 bases. This CDR3 region has 12 residues. The CDR3 sequence: CATRDKQETQYF. CDR3 nucleotides: TGTGCCACCCGGGACAAACAAGAGACCCAGTACTTC.

The sample holds many counts of this clonotype. J is TRBJ2-3 and V is TRBV10-3, with unresolved D. Per germline, CDR1 ENHRY and CDR2 SYGVKD. This CDR3 has 14 amino acids. Trimming cost V 3 bases and J 2 bases, with 9 bases left between them. CDR3 DNA: TGTGCCATCAGTGACGGGCAGCTCACAGATACGCAGTATTTT. Its translation: CAISDGQLTDTQYF.

This clonotype was recorded many times. The gene calls are TRBV5-1 and TRBJ1-2, with unresolved D. Germline CDR1 is SGHRS and CDR2 is YFSETQ. V dropped 0 bases and J dropped 6 bases, with 12 bases sitting between them. This CDR3 has 14 amino acids. CDR3 coding DNA: TGCGCCAGCAGCTTGGACCAGTTTAAGGATGGCTACACCTTC. This encodes CASSLDQFKDGYTF.

This clonotype was seen many times. The genes are TRBV7-8 and TRBJ2-1; 12 bases are a match to TRBD2. The CDR3 loop spans 16 amino acids. The germline gives CDR1 SGHVS, CDR2 FQNEAQ. Trimming at V came to 5 bases and at J to 4 bases, leaving 6 bases not matched to a gene. This CDR3 is CASSRLLAGGYNEQFF. As DNA, the CDR3 is TGTGCCAGCAGCCGCCTACTAGCGGGAGGATACAATGAGCAGTTCTTC.

This clonotype was detected ten times or more. This chain connects TRBV12-3 or TRBV12-4 to TRBJ2-7, with 8 bases identical to TRBD1. V lost 5 bases and J lost 0; bases outside the gene matches: 12. The CDR3 sequence is 17 residues long. CDR3 DNA sequence: TGTGCCAGCAGTCACCGACGGACAGGGCCCCTCTCCTACGAGCAGTACTTC. Its translation: CASSHRRTGPLSYEQYF.

This clonotype was found many times. The chain combines TRBV10-3 with TRBJ1-5; TRBD1 might be the D (5 bases). CDR1 is ENHRY and CDR2 is SYGVKD in the germline V gene. Trimming pared 2 bases from V and 1 base from J, leaving 6 bases between. CDR3 length equals 14 residues. The CDR3 sequence is CAISEQGSNQPQHF. The CDR3 DNA follows: TGTGCCATCAGTGAGCAGGGAAGCAATCAGCCCCAGCATTTT.

As for this clonotype: Being one base from a much bigger clone, this may be a read error. V and J are TRBV7-8 and TRBJ2-1; D remains ambiguous. This CDR3 comprises 17 residues. From germline, CDR1 is SGHVS and CDR2 FQNEAQ. Here the CDR3 reads CAGSLGLGQSSYNEQFF. CDR3 nucleotides: TGTGCCGGCAGCTTGGGTCTCGGTCAGTCCTCCTACAATGAGCAGTTCTTC.

The CDR3 nucleotides are TGTGCCATCAGTTCGGGACTAGCGGCCCAAGAGACCCAGTACTTC. The encoded protein is CAISSGLAAQETQYF. The chain combines TRBV10-3 with TRBJ2-5; 11 nucleotides line up with TRBD2. CDR3 length equals 15 residues. Germline V CDR1 and CDR2: ENHRY, SYGVKD. V lost 5 bases to trimming and J lost 1 base; unmatched junction nucleotides: 3.

This clonotype was counted ten times or more. The chain carries TRBV7-2 and TRBJ2-7; perhaps TRBD2 as D (5 bases). Trimming took 5 bases from V and 2 from J, leaving 19 bases between them. The germline V gene encodes CDR1 SGHTA and CDR2 FQGNSA. This CDR3 spans 16 amino acids. The CDR3 DNA follows: TGTGCCAGCAGCGCGCCCCCCTCGGCTAGCCCCTACGAGCAGTACTTC. The encoded protein is CASSAPPSASPYEQYF.